The sequence of this T cell receptor beta chain was determined in a study of T-cell reconstitution after alpha-beta-depleted transplantation in children. Per the germline V gene, CDR1 is SEHNR and CDR2 is FQNEAQ (reference sequence). The V and J ends lost 1 base and 6 bases respectively, with 16 bases between them. The length of the CDR3 is 15 residues. Construction of the TCRbeta library involved unique molecular identifiers. TCRdb re-called the PCR reads with MiXCR, one entry per CDR3 protein. The sample has a few hundred thousand distinct CDR3 sequences; over 10% are singletons. Study findings and constraints: T-cell numbers and diversity, one year after transplant, stemmed largely from T cells that were newly produced. Approximately two months post-transplant, alpha-beta T cells reportedly originated from several hundred expanded graft clones. Recipient T cells and thymic progenitors that survived were the source of the high TCRbeta diversity seen at day 60 in some patients.

This clonotype was observed many times. The antigen remains undetermined. Sequencing used PBMCs, mostly from graft donor cells, obtained 360 days after TCRalphabeta/CD19-depleted stem cell transplant. The sequence was obtained from a male patient between 5 and 17 years old who had a stem cell transplant for acute myeloid leukemia, so the T cells may come from the graft donor. The rearrangement uses TRBV7-9 and TRBJ2-7; D is possibly TRBD2 (5 bases). CDR3 sequence reads: CASSLGRASSSEQYF. CDR3 nucleotides: TGTGCCAGCAGCTTAGGGCGGGCCAGCTCGTCCGAGCAGTACTTC.